Listed here are 27 T cell receptor beta chains from one sample, sequenced in a study of T-cell reconstitution after alpha-beta-depleted transplantation in children. Unique molecular identifiers tagged the TCRbeta library. One entry per CDR3 protein, called by TCRdb with MiXCR from the PCR reads. Among 800,000 to 1,000,000 distinct CDR3 sequences listed, roughly 29% were seen once. Sample: PBMCs, mostly from graft donor cells, taken 360 days after TCRalphabeta/CD19-depleted stem cell transplant. The receptor source for this set is a boy younger than two who had a stem cell transplant for SCID, so the T cells may come from the graft donor.

The CDR3 loop is CASSSDFGLNEQFF. Here the CDR3 DNA reads TGCGCCAGCAGCTCGGACTTTGGCCTAAATGAGCAGTTCTTC. The chain joins TRBV5-1 to TRBJ2-1, with D tentatively TRBD2 (5 bases). V lost 3 bases, J lost 7 bases, and 14 bases lay in between. Per germline, CDR1 SGHRS and CDR2 YFSETQ. The CDR3 sequence is 14 residues long. The full variable domain, completed using reference TRBV5-1 and TRBJ2-1, is KAGVTQTPRYLIKTRGQQVTLSCSPISGHRSVSWYQQTPGQGLQFLFEYFSETQRNKGNFPGRFSGRQFSNSRSEMNVSTLELGDSALYLCASSSDFGLNEQFFGPGTRLTVL.

This clonotype showed up just a few times. The rearrangement uses TRBV6-5 and TRBJ1-1; tentatively, D is TRBD1 (6 bases). CDR1 MNHEY and CDR2 SVGAGI come from the germline V gene. Trimming left V 6 bases short and J 11 bases short, with 13 bases between. This CDR3 is built from 11 residues. CDR3 sequence: CASSTGTKAFF. CDR3 nucleotides: TGTGCCAGCAGCACAGGGACTAAGGCTTTCTTT.

The chain couples TRBV20-1 to TRBJ2-5; maybe TRBD2 (6 bases). The V gene's germline CDR1 is DFQATT and CDR2 SNEGSKA (reference sequence). The CDR3 spans 15 residues. Trimming pared 3 bases from V and 5 bases from J, leaving 19 bases between. CDR3 coding DNA: TGCAGTGCTAGGAATACCGGGAGCCAAGGGGAGACCCAGTACTTC. It is translated as CSARNTGSQGETQYF.

This clonotype was counted at least ten times. Here the CDR3 reads CASSLSVVSDTQYF. The CDR3 DNA reads TGTGCCAGCAGCTTAAGTGTGGTTTCAGATACGCAGTATTTT. This chain connects TRBV7-3 to TRBJ2-3, with D unresolved. From germline, CDR1 is SGHTA and CDR2 FQGTGA. The V gene lost 1 base and the J gene lost 4 bases, with 9 bases spanning the gap. The CDR3 runs to 14 residues.

The sample holds a few counts of this clonotype. This chain uses TRBV20-1 with TRBJ2-1; D is unresolved. Per the germline V gene, CDR1 is DFQATT and CDR2 is SNEGSKA (reference sequence). V was pared by 3 bases and J by 6 bases, with 9 bases between. The length of the CDR3 is 12 residues. The CDR3 DNA sequence: TGCAGTGCTAGTGCCCCTCTCAATGAGCAGTTCTTC. It encodes CSASAPLNEQFF.

This clonotype was seen only a few times. CDR3 in amino acids: CASSYGLGRFRGVYTF. CDR3 DNA: TGTGCCAGCAGTTACGGCTTGGGGAGGTTTCGAGGAGTCTACACCTTC. The gene calls are TRBV6-2 or TRBV6-3 and TRBJ1-2, with unresolved D. Trimming stripped 2 bases from V and 10 bases from J, with 23 bases between. From germline, CDR1 is MNHEY and CDR2 SVGEGT. CDR3 length equals 16 residues.

This clonotype was seen ten or more times. The rearrangement uses TRBV10-3 and TRBJ1-3; D is uncertain. The CDR3 has 16 residues. With 0 bases removed from V and 0 bases from J, the gap between germline ends came to 9 bases. The germline gives CDR1 ENHRY, CDR2 SYGVKD. CDR3 protein: CAISESVRSSGNTIYF. DNA of the CDR3: TGTGCCATCAGTGAGTCGGTGAGATCCTCTGGAAACACCATATATTTT.

This rearrangement joins TRBV24-1 to TRBJ2-1; 10 bases match TRBD1. Germline V lookup: CDR1 KGHDR, CDR2 SFDVKD. Trimming took 5 bases from V and 5 from J; bases not matched to a gene: 5. The CDR3 contains 15 residues. CDR3 bases: TGTGCCACCAGTGCTCCCGGGACAGGGGACAATGAGCAGTTCTTC. Its protein is CATSAPGTGDNEQFF.

This clonotype was seen a few times. The V and J genes are TRBV4-2 and TRBJ2-7, with TRBD2 as a possible D gene (6 bases). Germline V CDR1 and CDR2: LGHNA, YNFKEQ. Trimming removed 0 bases at V and 3 bases at J, with 9 bases between. This CDR3 spans 14 amino acids. The CDR3 nucleotides are TGTGCCAGCAGCCAAGATTTGGGACTCTACGAGCAGTACTTC. It yields the protein CASSQDLGLYEQYF.

On this clonotype: Germline is not matched at one junction end, which may reflect a read error. This chain connects TRBV11-2 to TRBJ2-3; D assignment may be TRBD1 or TRBD2 (5 bases each). CDR3 length: 17 amino acids. Looked up from germline, CDR1 is SGHAT and CDR2 is FQNNGV. The CDR3 region has the DNA TGTTCCAGCAGCGGAAGGGACGCCCAGAGATACACAGATACGCAGTATTTT. Translation: CSSSGRDAQRYTDTQYF.

The genes are TRBV5-1 and TRBJ2-2; D may match TRBD1 or TRBD2 (7 bases each). V was cut by 1 base and J by 3 bases, with 16 bases left in between. The CDR3 is 17 residues long. Germline CDR1 is SGHRS and CDR2 is YFSETQ. CDR3: CASSLRFAGGDTGELFF. CDR3 sequence (DNA): TGCGCCAGCAGCTTGCGGTTCGCAGGGGGGGACACCGGGGAGCTGTTTTTT.

The rearrangement uses TRBV11-2 and TRBJ2-7, with a possible D match to TRBD1 (5 bases). CDR1 and CDR2 (germline): SGHAT, FQNNGV. The V end lost 5 bases, the J end lost 4 bases, and 21 bases lay between the germline ends. The CDR3 extends over 16 amino acids. In nucleotides, the CDR3 is TGTGCCAGCAGCCGAGACGCGGTTCAGGGATCTTACGAGCAGTACTTC. As protein: CASSRDAVQGSYEQYF.

This clonotype was counted at least ten times. The CDR3 region is CASSPTGSNTEAFF. CDR3 coding DNA: TGTGCCAGCAGCCCCACGGGTTCGAACACTGAAGCTTTCTTT. V and J are TRBV12-3 or TRBV12-4 and TRBJ1-1, with D unclear. The CDR3 runs 14 residues. Trimming took off 6 bases at V and 1 base at J, with 12 bases between the two ends.

The V call is TRBV29-1, the J call TRBJ2-1, with 9 bases fitting TRBD2. Germline CDR1 is SQVTM and CDR2 is ANQGSEA. CDR3 length: 13 residues. V was clipped by 7 bases and J by 4 bases; unmatched bases: 5. CDR3 sequence: CSAGTSHYNEQFF. The CDR3, as DNA: TGCAGCGCCGGGACTAGCCATTACAATGAGCAGTTCTTC.

As concerns this clonotype: Its ends do not fully match the called genes, so a read error is possible. The chain has TRBV6-5 and TRBJ2-1, with D perhaps TRBD1 or TRBD2 (5 bases each). This CDR3 contains 15 residues. Germline-derived CDR1 and CDR2 are MNHEY and SVGAGI. DNA of the CDR3: TGTGCCAGCAGCTACGGGACCTCTTCCTACAATGAGCCGTTCTTC. It is translated as CASSYGTSSYNEPFF.

The V call is TRBV20-1, the J call TRBJ2-3; D unresolved. The CDR3 covers 12 residues. CDR1 is DFQATT, CDR2 SNEGSKA, per germline (reference sequence). V lost 2 bases, J lost 4 bases, and 7 bases lay in between. The CDR3 sequence: CSARWAPDTQYF. The CDR3 region has the DNA TGCAGTGCTAGATGGGCACCAGATACGCAGTATTTT.

This chain links TRBV5-1 with TRBJ1-6; unclear D gene. Deletions cut 3 bases from V and 6 bases from J, with 16 bases between. Germline V CDR1 and CDR2: SGHRS, YFSETQ. The CDR3 is 16 amino acids. CDR3 nucleotides: TGCGCCAGCAGCTGGAGTCGGGGTTGGGGTAATTCACCCCTCCACTTT. Translating it yields CASSWSRGWGNSPLHF. Filled out from reference TRBV5-1 and TRBJ1-6, the complete variable domain reads KAGVTQTPRYLIKTRGQQVTLSCSPISGHRSVSWYQQTPGQGLQFLFEYFSETQRNKGNFPGRFSGRQFSNSRSEMNVSTLELGDSALYLCASSWSRGWGNSPLHFGNGTRLTVT.

In this sample, this clonotype turned up a few times. The rearrangement uses TRBV6-9 and TRBJ2-1; maybe TRBD1 (6 bases). Germline V gene data show CDR1 as MNHGY and CDR2 as SVAAGI. V dropped 3 bases and J dropped 9 bases, with 12 bases sitting between them. This CDR3 is built from 13 residues. CDR3 sequence reads: CASSYSKGGEQFF. CDR3 DNA: TGTGCCAGCAGTTACTCGAAAGGGGGTGAGCAGTTCTTC.

This clonotype has only a few counts. V usage is TRBV20-1 and J usage is TRBJ1-2; D call uncertain. Deletions cut 3 bases from V and 2 bases from J, with 10 bases between. The CDR3 covers 13 residues. The V gene's germline CDR1 is DFQATT and CDR2 SNEGSKA (reference sequence). The CDR3, as DNA: TGCAGTGCTAGGGCCTGGGAGAACTATGGCTACACCTTC. This codes for CSARAWENYGYTF.

This clonotype has a handful of counts. V and J are TRBV4-1 and TRBJ2-2; D may match TRBD1 or TRBD2 (5 bases each). This CDR3 has 15 amino acids. The ends were cut back, 4 bases at V and 4 bases at J, with 13 bases in the middle. Germline values: CDR1 MGHRA, CDR2 YSYEKL. The CDR3 region is CASSPGTAFTGELFF. CDR3 bases: TGCGCCAGCAGCCCCGGGACGGCTTTCACCGGGGAGCTGTTTTTT.

The J gene is TRBJ2-5, the V gene TRBV20-1; D remains unclear. This CDR3 contains 14 residues. Trimming left V 6 bases short and J 5 bases short, with 19 bases between. Germline V CDR1 and CDR2: DFQATT, SNEGSKA (reference sequence). CDR3 residues: CSAPPSGPSETQYF. As DNA, the CDR3 is TGCAGTGCGCCACCTTCAGGACCCTCGGAGACCCAGTACTTC.

This clonotype was seen a handful of times. This rearrangement joins TRBV5-1 to TRBJ1-2, with 8 bases lining up with TRBD1. V shed 4 bases, J shed 4 bases, and the junction held 6 bases outside the gene matches. Germline V gene data show CDR1 as SGHRS and CDR2 as YFSETQ. There are 14 residues in the CDR3. The CDR3 reads CASSGGDRSYGYTF. CDR3 in DNA: TGCGCCAGCAGCGGCGGGGACAGGTCCTATGGCTACACCTTC. Filled out from reference TRBV5-1 and TRBJ1-2, the complete variable domain reads KAGVTQTPRYLIKTRGQQVTLSCSPISGHRSVSWYQQTPGQGLQFLFEYFSETQRNKGNFPGRFSGRQFSNSRSEMNVSTLELGDSALYLCASSGGDRSYGYTFGSGTRLTVV.

The V call is TRBV12-3 or TRBV12-4, the J call TRBJ1-5, with a weak D call TRBD1 (5 bases). V lost 3 bases to trimming and J lost 0 bases, with 9 bases between them. This CDR3 has 15 residues. CDR3 sequence: CASSFGGNSNQPQHF. The DNA of the CDR3 is TGTGCCAGCAGTTTTGGGGGAAATAGCAATCAGCCCCAGCATTTT.

The chain carries TRBV6-1 and TRBJ2-3; 9 bases map to TRBD2. In germline, CDR1 is MNHNS, CDR2 SASEGT. The CDR3 runs 16 residues. V gave up 5 bases and J gave up 4 bases; unmatched junction bases: 10. CDR3 sequence reads: CASSPPLRGGPDTQYF. The CDR3 DNA sequence: TGTGCCAGCAGTCCCCCGCTGCGGGGGGGCCCAGATACGCAGTATTTT.

This clonotype turned up a few times. The chain employs TRBV20-1 and TRBJ2-1; a possible D gene is TRBD2 (5 bases). Trimming took off 1 base at V and 4 bases at J, with 8 bases between the two ends. CDR3 length: 13 residues. In germline, CDR1 is DFQATT, CDR2 SNEGSKA (reference sequence). CDR3 bases: TGCAGTGCTAGAGGGACTCAGTACAATGAGCAGTTCTTC. Its protein is CSARGTQYNEQFF.

In this sample, this clonotype turned up a few times. The rearrangement joins TRBV6-1 to TRBJ2-1; TRBD2 is a possible D gene (5 bases). Per germline, CDR1 MNHNS and CDR2 SASEGT. The V end was cut by 7 bases, the J end by 8 bases, with 15 bases between. This CDR3 has 13 residues. CDR3: CASTRGTGDEQFF. Written as DNA, the CDR3 is TGTGCCAGCACCCGGGGTACGGGTGATGAGCAGTTCTTC.

This rearrangement joins TRBV25-1 to TRBJ2-5; D is possibly TRBD1 (6 bases). Trimming shortened V by 6 bases and J by 2 bases, and 10 bases separated the two germline ends. Germline V lookup: CDR1 MGHDK, CDR2 SYGVNS. CDR3 size: 13 residues. This CDR3 is CASRRGIQETQYF. The CDR3 DNA follows: TGTGCCAGCAGAAGGGGGATTCAAGAGACCCAGTACTTC.